The clone carrying this TCR beta chain was picked up a small number of times. The method was immunoSEQ multiplex PCR; TCRdb's version includes in-frame clones alone and lacks a portion of them. The repertoire consists of 55,000 or so clones, with about 87% occurring once and the leading ten covering more than 6%. The sample belongs to a study of blood T cell repertoires in COVID-19. Turning to the study itself: There were acute and convalescent COVID-19 samples, and they came from the United States, Italy and Spain. PBMCs, B-cell-depleted T cells, or T cells were the source of the cDNA or gDNA that made up the material.

Enrolled during active infection, Seattle patients were then followed longitudinally. Per germline, CDR1 MNHEY and CDR2 SVGAGI. Between the trimmed V and J ends, which lost 7 bases and 7 bases, there was a span of 19 bases. CDR3 length equals 14 residues. This receptor was taken from a woman aged 60 to 75 with COVID-19, enrolled during active disease. The rearrangement uses TRBV6-5 and TRBJ1-1, with TRBD1 as a possible D gene (6 bases). The specimen sequenced was peripheral blood. The CDR3 DNA reads TGTGCCAGCACCCCTGTCCCAGGGGCAGGTGAAGCTTTCTTT. It translates to CASTPVPGAGEAFF.